The clone carrying this TCR beta chain was found many times. This CDR3 is 17 amino acids long. Germline trimming cut 0 bases from V and 7 bases from J; bases unmatched to any gene: 10. Germline V CDR1 and CDR2: KGHSH, LQKENI. From the RACE reads, TCRdb called clonotypes with MiXCR, one entry per CDR3 protein. This table holds 50,000 or so distinct CDR3 sequences, about 4.8% found once. Time point reported: healthy volunteer bleed at 2 weeks. Unfractionated whole blood was the source from which total RNA was extracted. This record belongs to a study of human T cells and chemical hapten exposure. The chain uses TRBV18 and TRBJ2-7, with TRBD1 matching 12 bases. The TCR sequence derives from a human donor in good health. Some clones in this sample may be carry-over from other donors' samples. The sample consisted of whole blood. CDR3 protein: CASSPPGQGASWSEQYF. The DNA of the CDR3 is TGTGCCAGCTCACCACCGGGACAGGGGGCAAGTTGGAGTGAGCAGTACTTC.